This TCR beta chain was obtained from a study of PD-L1 blockade in urothelial cancer. Study background: Patients went on atezolizumab at some point between 2012 and 2014, receiving 1,200 mg intravenously every 3 weeks. Patients had been given 0 to 3 earlier chemotherapy regimens.

Spiked synthetic TCR analogs estimated absolute template abundance per PCR. Measured with immunoSEQ multiplex PCR; TCRdb has only the in-frame clones, and not every one. The repertoire includes 56,000 or so clones, less than 90% of them detected once, and approximately 14% sits in the top ten. Described time point: pretreatment peripheral blood. Between 1 and 8 samples per patient were obtained, pretreatment and on-treatment. Germline V CDR1 and CDR2: SGHRS, YFSETQ. With V trimmed by 4 bases and J by 8 bases, 3 bases remained unmatched. This CDR3 spans 14 amino acids. The chain carries TRBV5-1 and TRBJ2-1, with 13 bases aligning to TRBD2. The TCR comes from a man between 65 and 79 years old with urothelial cancer. This material consisted of PBMCs, taken around atezolizumab (anti-PD-L1) treatment. The DNA for the CDR3 is TGCGCCAGCAGCACCGGGACTAGCGGGGATGAGCAGTTCTTC. This encodes CASSTGTSGDEQFF.